The text below deals with one T cell receptor (beta chain). This clonotype has only a few counts. What this receptor recognizes is not known. One base away there is no much larger clone; base qualities are not given. This record belongs to a study of blood T cells in healthy people across ages (dated by TCRdb to the mid-2010s). Describing the broader study: Template switching captured roughly one uniquely barcoded TCR beta cDNA molecule per two T cells in model experiments. The study measured age-related changes in TCR beta repertoire diversity using deep sequencing normalized with unique cDNA molecular identifiers. For two donors (one aged 18 to 30 and one aged 80 or older), the study analyzed two additional independent replicas of 1 million unique cDNA reads from the same blood draw. Four age groups were formed from the donors: young (average about 15 years), middle-aged (less than 40), aged (around 68) and long-lived (about 75). To avoid experimental bias, donors of different ages were randomly spread across the sequencing lanes.

Ends trimmed: V by 1 base, J by 5 bases; bases unmatched to a gene: 11. Reading the germline V gene gives CDR1 SGDLS and CDR2 YYNGEE. CDR3 length: 18 amino acids, cysteine to phenylalanine. Only CDR3 DNA is held: 54 bases, read in frame from base 1. What the study reported, not specific to this receptor: Because the CMV infection status of the donors was unknown, age-related changes in expanded clonotypes may potentially have been confounded. The percentage of naive T cells measured by flow cytometry correlated strongly with observed TCR beta diversity. Estimates of total diversity based on one million sequenced T cells were regarded as lower bounds and as underestimates. Since profiling was done on bulk unsorted PBMCs, naive and antigen-experienced compartments could not be conclusively compared. Observed TCR beta diversity per million T cells fell roughly linearly with age, and a significant reduction was already apparent by age around 44. Compared with the aged group, the long-lived group had more naive CD4+ T cells, fewer expanded clones and increased TCR diversity, suggesting age selection.

The library was prepared using 5' RACE. TCRdb shows the sequencer as Illumina HiSeq 2500. A second PCR of roughly 7 to 11 cycles was performed with a sample-barcoded 5' primer and a J-beta primer mix. A unique molecular identifier was introduced onto each TCR beta cDNA molecule by a template-switch 5' adaptor carrying 12 random nucleotides. At least 3 million CDR3-containing paired-end reads were obtained from each sample. First-strand cDNA was synthesized from all RNA with the Mint cDNA synthesis kit, primed by a TRBC-specific oligonucleotide. After uracil-DNA glycosylase treatment, a first 18-cycle PCR used universal primers M1SS and BC2_uni_R on all cDNA. On the authors' methods: For normalization, 1 million high-quality reads were randomly selected from each sample, with every read carrying a distinct molecular identifier. Instead of being binned into consensus sequences, reads that shared molecular identifiers were thrown out. MiTCR, with a Q25 quality threshold and the strictest error-elimination algorithm, was used for CDR3 identification, clonotype clustering and error correction. A nonparametric unseen species model with Euler transformation was used to estimate lower-bound total TCR beta diversity. The raw public reads went through TCRdb reprocessing: fastp at Q25, MiXCR clone calling, in-frame beta chains kept. Merged by CDR3 protein, the rows form single entries marked with the most common genes and DNA. It is TCRdb's table, rather than the study itself, that gives the V and J calls and clone size. Within this sample are 850,000 or so distinct CDR3 sequences, with 25% to 30% of them counted one time only. Roughly 17% of the sample is held by the ten biggest clonotypes.

The donors were 40 or so Caucasian individuals from Russia, aged 6 to 90 years, who were systemically healthy. Approximately 9.3 milliliters of peripheral blood were drawn from each donor into EDTA-treated Vacutainer tubes. Ficoll-Paque density-gradient centrifugation was used to isolate PBMCs, with at least 7 million obtained per sample. Total RNA was extracted from PBMCs with Trizol reagent, with at least 6 micrograms obtained per sample. The percentages of naive CD45RAhigh/CD27high T cells were determined by flow cytometry on a PBMC aliquot from every donor. Material: blood. The receptor was isolated from an elderly woman in good health. The receptor chain draws on TRBV9 and TRBJ1-4; TRBD1 matches 10 bases in the middle. The CDR3 region reads CASSVQDVMGQGNEKLFF. The sequenced DNA: TGTGCCAGCAGCGTACAAGATGTAATGGGACAGGGGAATGAAAAACTGTTTTTT.